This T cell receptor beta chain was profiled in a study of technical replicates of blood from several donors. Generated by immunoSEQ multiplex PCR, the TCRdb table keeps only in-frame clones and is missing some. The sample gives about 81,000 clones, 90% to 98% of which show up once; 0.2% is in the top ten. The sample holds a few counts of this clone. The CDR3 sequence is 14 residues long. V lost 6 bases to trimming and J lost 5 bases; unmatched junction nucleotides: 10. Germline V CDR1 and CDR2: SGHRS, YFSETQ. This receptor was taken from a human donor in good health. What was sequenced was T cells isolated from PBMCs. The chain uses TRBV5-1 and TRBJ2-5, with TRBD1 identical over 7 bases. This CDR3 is CASKGEGARETQYF. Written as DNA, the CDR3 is TGCGCCAGCAAAGGTGAGGGGGCCCGGGAGACCCAGTACTTC.